This T cell receptor (beta chain) originates from a study of CD8 T cells in ankylosing spondylitis. The CDR3 covers 17 residues. Germline V gene sequence: CDR1 LGHDT, CDR2 YNNKEL (reference sequence). Study conclusions and caveats: Past research had described some motif variants in reactive arthritis synovial fluid and blood.

About this clonotype: The antigen is unknown. The germline gene is not matched at one end of the junction; a read error may be the cause.

Library preparation for TCR beta used quantitative 5'-RACE with molecular barcodes. One entry per CDR3 protein, called by TCRdb with MiXCR from the 5' RACE reads. Of around 300,000 distinct CDR3 sequences in the sample, approximately 10% are singletons; the top ten hold 9.1%. V gene TRBV3-1 combines with J gene TRBJ1-6; 7 bases fit TRBD1. The sequencing input was blood, either unsorted or a sorted T cell fraction (not recorded which). This receptor was obtained from a female donor with ankylosing spondylitis or in good health (not recorded which). This chain's CDR3 is CASCQRTGGTRNSPLHF. Here the CDR3 DNA reads TGTGCCAGCTGCCAGAGGACAGGCGGAACGCGGAATTCACCCCTCCACTTT. The whole variable domain, filled in from reference TRBV3-1 and TRBJ1-6, reads DTAVSQTPKYLVTQMGNDKSIKCEQNLGHDTMYWYKQDSKKFLKIMFSYNNKELIINETVPNRFSPKSPDKAHLNLHINSLELGDSAVYFCASCQRTGGTRNSPLHFGNGTRLTVT.